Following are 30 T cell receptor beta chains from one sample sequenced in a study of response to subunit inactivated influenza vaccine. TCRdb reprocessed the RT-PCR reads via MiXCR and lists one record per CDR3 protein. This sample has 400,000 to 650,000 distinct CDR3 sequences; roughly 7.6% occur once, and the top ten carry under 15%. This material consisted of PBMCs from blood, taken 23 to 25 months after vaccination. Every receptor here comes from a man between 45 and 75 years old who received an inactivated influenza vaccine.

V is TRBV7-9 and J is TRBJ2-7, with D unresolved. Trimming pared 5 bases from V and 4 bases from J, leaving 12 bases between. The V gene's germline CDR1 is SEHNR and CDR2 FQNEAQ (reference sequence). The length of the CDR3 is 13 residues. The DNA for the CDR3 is TGTGCCAGCAGCCCCACCGCAGTTTACGAGCAGTACTTC. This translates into CASSPTAVYEQYF. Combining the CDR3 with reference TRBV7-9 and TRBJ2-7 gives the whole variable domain DTGVSQNPRHKITKRGQNVTFRCDPISEHNRLYWYRQTLGQGPEFLTYFQNEAQLEKSRLLSDRFSAERPKGSFSTLEIQRTEQGDSAMYLCASSPTAVYEQYFGPGTRLTVT.

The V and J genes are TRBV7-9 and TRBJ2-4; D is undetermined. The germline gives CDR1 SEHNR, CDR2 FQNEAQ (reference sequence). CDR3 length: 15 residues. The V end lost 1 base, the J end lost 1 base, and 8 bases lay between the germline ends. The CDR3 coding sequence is TGTGCCAGCAGCTTAGACGGTACTGCCAAAAACATTCAGTACTTC. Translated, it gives CASSLDGTAKNIQYF.

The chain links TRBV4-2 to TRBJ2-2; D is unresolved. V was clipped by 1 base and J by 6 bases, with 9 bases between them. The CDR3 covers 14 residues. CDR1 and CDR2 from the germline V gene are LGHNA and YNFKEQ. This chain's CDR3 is CASSQAPNPGELFF. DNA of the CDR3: TGTGCCAGCAGCCAAGCCCCAAATCCCGGGGAGCTGTTTTTT.

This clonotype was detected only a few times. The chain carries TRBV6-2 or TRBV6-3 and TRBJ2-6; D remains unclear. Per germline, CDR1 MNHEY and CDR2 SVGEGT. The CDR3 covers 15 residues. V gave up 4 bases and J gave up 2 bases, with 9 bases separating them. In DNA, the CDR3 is TGTGCCAGCAGTTTGGCATTCGCTGGGGCCAACGTCCTGACTTTC. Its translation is CASSLAFAGANVLTF.

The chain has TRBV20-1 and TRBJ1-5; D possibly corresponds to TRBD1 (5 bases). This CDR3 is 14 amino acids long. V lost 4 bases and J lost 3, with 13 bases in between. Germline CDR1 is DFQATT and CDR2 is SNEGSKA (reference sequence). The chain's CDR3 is CSAIPVDTNQPQHF. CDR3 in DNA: TGCAGTGCTATCCCCGTGGACACCAATCAGCCCCAGCATTTT.

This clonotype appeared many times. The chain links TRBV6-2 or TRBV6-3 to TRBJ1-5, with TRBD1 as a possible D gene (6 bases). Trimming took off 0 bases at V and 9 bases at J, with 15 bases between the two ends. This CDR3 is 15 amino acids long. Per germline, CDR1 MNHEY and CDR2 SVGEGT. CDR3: CASSYSGGAGPPQHF. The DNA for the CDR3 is TGTGCCAGCAGTTACTCGGGGGGGGCCGGTCCGCCCCAGCATTTT.

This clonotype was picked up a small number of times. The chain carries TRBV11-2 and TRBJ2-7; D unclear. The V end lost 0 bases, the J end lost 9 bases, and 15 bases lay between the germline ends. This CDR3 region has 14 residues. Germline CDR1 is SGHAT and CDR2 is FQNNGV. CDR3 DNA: TGTGCCAGCAGCTTAGACCCCCCCACTTGGCGGCAGTACTTC. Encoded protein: CASSLDPPTWRQYF.

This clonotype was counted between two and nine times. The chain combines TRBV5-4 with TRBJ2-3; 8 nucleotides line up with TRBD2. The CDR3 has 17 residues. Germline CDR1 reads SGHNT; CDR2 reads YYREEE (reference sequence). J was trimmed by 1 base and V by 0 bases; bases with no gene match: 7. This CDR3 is CASSLVGTGGRTDTQYF. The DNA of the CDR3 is TGTGCCAGCAGCTTGGTGGGGACGGGGGGGCGCACAGATACGCAGTATTTT.

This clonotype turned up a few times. CDR3 in DNA: TGTGCCAGCAGCCCCCCTGAAGGTCGGGATAGGAGCACTGAAGCTTTCTTT. As protein: CASSPPEGRDRSTEAFF. V and J are TRBV5-5 and TRBJ1-1; D is unresolved. The CDR3 length is 17 residues. Germline CDR1 and CDR2: SGHKS and YYEKEE (reference sequence). V was pared by 4 bases and J by 4 bases, with 23 bases between.

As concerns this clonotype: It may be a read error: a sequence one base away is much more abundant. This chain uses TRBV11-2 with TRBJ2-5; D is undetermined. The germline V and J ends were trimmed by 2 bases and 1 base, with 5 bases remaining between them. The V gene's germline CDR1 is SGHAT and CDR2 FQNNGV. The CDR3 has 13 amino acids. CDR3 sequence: CASSLPFQETQYF. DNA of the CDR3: TGTGCCAGCAGCTTACCCTTCCAAGAGACCCAGTACTTC.

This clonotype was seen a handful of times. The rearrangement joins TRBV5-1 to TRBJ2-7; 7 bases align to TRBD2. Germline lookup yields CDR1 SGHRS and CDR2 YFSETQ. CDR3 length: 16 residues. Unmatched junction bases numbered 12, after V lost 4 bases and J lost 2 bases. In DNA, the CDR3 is TGCGCCAGCAGCCCCGGGAGGCCCCGTGGAGCCTACGAGCAGTACTTC. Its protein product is CASSPGRPRGAYEQYF.

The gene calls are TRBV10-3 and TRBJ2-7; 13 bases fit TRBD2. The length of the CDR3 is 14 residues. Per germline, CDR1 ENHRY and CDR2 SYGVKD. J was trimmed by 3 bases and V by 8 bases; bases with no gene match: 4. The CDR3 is CAIGTSGTHYEQYF. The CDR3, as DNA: TGTGCCATCGGGACTAGCGGGACCCACTACGAGCAGTACTTC.

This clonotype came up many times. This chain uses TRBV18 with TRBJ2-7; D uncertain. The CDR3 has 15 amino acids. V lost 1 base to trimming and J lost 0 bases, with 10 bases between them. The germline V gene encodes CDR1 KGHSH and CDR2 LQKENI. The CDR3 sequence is CASSPQGRSSYEQYF. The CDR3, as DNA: TGTGCCAGCTCACCACAAGGACGGAGCTCCTACGAGCAGTACTTC.

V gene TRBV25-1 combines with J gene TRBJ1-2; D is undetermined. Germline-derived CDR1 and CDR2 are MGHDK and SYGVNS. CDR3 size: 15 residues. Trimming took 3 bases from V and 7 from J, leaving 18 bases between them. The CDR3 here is CASSDPRSPWFGYTF. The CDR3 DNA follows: TGTGCCAGCAGTGATCCCAGGAGCCCCTGGTTTGGCTACACCTTC.

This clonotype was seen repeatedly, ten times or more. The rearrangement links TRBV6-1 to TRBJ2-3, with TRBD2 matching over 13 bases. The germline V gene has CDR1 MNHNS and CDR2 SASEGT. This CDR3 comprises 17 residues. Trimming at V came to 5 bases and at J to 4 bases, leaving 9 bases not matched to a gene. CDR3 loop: CASSTRLAGGHADTQYF. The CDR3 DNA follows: TGTGCCAGCAGTACCAGACTAGCGGGGGGCCATGCAGATACGCAGTATTTT.

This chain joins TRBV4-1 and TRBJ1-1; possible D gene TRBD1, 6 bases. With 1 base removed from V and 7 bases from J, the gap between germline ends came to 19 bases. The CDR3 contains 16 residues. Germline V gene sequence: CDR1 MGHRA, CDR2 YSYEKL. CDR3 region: CASSQGIQGRYDEAFF. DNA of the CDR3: TGCGCCAGCAGCCAAGGGATACAGGGAAGGTATGATGAAGCTTTCTTT.

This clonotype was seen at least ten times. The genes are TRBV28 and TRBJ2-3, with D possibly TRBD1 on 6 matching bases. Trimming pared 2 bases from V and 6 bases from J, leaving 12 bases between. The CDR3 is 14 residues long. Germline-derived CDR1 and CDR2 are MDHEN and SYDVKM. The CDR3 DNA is TGTGCCAGCAGTTTACAGGGGCCGATGGATACGCAGTATTTT. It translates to CASSLQGPMDTQYF.

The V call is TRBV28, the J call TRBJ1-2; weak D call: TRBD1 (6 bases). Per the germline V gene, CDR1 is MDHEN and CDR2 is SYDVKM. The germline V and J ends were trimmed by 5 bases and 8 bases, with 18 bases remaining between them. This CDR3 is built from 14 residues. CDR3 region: CASSPPAGARGYTF. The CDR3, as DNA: TGTGCCAGCAGTCCCCCCGCGGGGGCTAGGGGCTACACCTTC.

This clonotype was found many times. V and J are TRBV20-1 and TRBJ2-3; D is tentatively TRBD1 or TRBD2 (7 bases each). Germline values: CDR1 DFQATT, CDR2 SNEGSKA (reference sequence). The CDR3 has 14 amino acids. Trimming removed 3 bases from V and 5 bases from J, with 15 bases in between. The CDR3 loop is CSASPGGARDTQYF. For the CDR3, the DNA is TGCAGTGCTAGTCCAGGGGGGGCAAGAGATACGCAGTATTTT.

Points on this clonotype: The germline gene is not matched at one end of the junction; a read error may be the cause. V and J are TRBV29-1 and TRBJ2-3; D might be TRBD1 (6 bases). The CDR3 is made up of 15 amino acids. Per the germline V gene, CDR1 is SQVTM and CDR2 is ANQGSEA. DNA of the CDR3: TGCAGCGTTGATGACAGGCTGGTGGGCACATATACGCAGTATTTT. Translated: CSVDDRLVGTYTQYF.

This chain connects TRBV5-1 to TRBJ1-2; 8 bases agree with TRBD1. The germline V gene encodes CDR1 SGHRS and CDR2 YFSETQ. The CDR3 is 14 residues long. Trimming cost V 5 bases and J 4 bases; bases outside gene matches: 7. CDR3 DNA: TGCGCCAGCAGGTCACAGGGGGATGGCTATGGCTACACCTTC. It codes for CASRSQGDGYGYTF.

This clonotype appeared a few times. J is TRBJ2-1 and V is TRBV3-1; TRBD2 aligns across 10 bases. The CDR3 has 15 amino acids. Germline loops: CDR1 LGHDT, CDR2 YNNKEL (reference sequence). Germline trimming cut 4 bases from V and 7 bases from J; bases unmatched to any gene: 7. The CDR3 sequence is CASSRGTSVGNEQFF. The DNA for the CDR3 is TGTGCCAGCAGCCGAGGGACTAGCGTTGGTAATGAGCAGTTCTTC.

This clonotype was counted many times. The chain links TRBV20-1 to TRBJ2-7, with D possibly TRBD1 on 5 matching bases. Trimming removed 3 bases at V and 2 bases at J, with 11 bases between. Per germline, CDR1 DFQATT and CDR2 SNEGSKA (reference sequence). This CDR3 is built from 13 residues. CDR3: CSARARAPYEQYF. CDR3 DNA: TGCAGTGCTAGGGCCAGGGCCCCCTACGAGCAGTACTTC.

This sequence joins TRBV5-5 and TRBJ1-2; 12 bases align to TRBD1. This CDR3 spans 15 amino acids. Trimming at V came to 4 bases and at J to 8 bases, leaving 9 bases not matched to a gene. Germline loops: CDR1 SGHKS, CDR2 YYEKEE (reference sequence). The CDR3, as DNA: TGTGCCAGCAGCACCGGGACAGGGGGCGCTGGGGGCTACACCTTC. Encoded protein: CASSTGTGGAGGYTF.

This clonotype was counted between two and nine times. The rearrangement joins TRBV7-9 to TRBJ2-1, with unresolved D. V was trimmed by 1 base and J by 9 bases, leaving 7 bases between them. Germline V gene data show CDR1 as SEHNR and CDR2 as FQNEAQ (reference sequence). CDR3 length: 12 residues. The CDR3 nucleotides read TGTGCCAGCAGCTTAGAGACCGGTGAGCAGTTCTTC. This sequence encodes CASSLETGEQFF.

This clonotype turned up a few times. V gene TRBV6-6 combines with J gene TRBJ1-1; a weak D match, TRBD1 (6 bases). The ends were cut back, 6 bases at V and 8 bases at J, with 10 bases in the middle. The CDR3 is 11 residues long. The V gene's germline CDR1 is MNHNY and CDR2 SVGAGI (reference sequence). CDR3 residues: CASRFTGEAFF. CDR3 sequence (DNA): TGTGCCAGCAGGTTCACAGGGGAAGCTTTCTTT.

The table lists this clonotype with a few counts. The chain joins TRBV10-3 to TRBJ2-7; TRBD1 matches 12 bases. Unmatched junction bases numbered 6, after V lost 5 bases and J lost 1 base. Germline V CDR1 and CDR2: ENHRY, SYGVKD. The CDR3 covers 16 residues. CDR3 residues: CAISTPGQGASYEQYF. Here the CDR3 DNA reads TGTGCCATCAGTACTCCGGGACAGGGGGCGTCCTACGAGCAGTACTTC.

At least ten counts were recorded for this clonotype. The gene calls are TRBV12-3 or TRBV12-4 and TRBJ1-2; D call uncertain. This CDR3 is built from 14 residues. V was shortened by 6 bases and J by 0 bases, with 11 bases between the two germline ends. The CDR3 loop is CASSLLGANYGYTF. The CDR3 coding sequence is TGTGCCAGCAGCCTGCTAGGAGCTAACTATGGCTACACCTTC.

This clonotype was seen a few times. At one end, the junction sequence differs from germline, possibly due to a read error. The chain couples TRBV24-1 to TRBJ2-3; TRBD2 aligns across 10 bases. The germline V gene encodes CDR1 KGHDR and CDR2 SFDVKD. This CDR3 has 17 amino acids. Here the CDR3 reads CATSVGLADLSTDTQYF. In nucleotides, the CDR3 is TGTGCCACCAGTGTCGGACTAGCGGACCTAAGCACAGATACGCAGTATTTC.

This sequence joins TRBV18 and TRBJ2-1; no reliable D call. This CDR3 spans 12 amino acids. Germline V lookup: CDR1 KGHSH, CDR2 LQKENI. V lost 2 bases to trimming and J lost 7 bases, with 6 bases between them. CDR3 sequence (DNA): TGTGCCAGCTCACCAGCTCGGAATGAGCAGTTCTTC. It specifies CASSPARNEQFF.